Shown below are 4 T cell receptor beta chains from a single sample sequenced in a study of shared clonotypes between healthy human individuals. Libraries were prepared by immunoSEQ multiplex PCR; TCRdb keeps only in-frame clonotypes and omits some of them. Among about 2 million clones, about 95% were seen once, and the ten largest hold approximately 1.2%. Only CD45RO-negative cells positively selected for CCR7 counted as naive CD8 cells, so terminally differentiated effector memory CD45RA+ cells were excluded. The sample taken for sequencing was naive CD8+ T cells sorted from blood. The receptors were gathered from a young man in good health.

The chain uses TRBV6-5 and TRBJ1-5, with D perhaps matching TRBD1 (6 bases). The CDR3 spans 14 residues. CDR1 and CDR2 (germline): MNHEY, SVGAGI. The V and J ends lost 6 bases and 3 bases respectively, with 12 bases between them. CDR3 in DNA: TGTGCCAGCAGCCCAGACAGGATCAATCAGCCCCAGCATTTT. As protein: CASSPDRINQPQHF.

The chain couples TRBV4-3 to TRBJ1-1, with D uncertain. Looked up from germline, CDR1 is LGHNA and CDR2 is YSLEER. The CDR3 runs to 17 residues. The V gene lost 3 bases and the J gene lost 1 base, with 18 bases spanning the gap. CDR3 amino acids: CASSHLYQAGANTEAFF. CDR3 DNA sequence: TGCGCCAGCAGCCACCTCTACCAGGCGGGTGCGAACACTGAAGCTTTCTTT.

The chain has TRBV6-5 and TRBJ2-3; D not certain. Germline V gene data show CDR1 as MNHEY and CDR2 as SVGAGI. Deletions cut 8 bases from V and 1 base from J, with 10 bases between. The CDR3 spans 13 residues. The CDR3 sequence: CASAPLRTDTQYF. The CDR3 bases are TGTGCCAGCGCCCCCCTACGCACAGATACGCAGTATTTT.

J is TRBJ1-5 and V is TRBV25-1, with D perhaps matching TRBD1 (6 bases). Per germline, CDR1 MGHDK and CDR2 SYGVNS. Trimming removed 8 bases at V and 4 bases at J, with 15 bases between. This CDR3 spans 14 amino acids. The CDR3 region has the DNA TGTGCCAGCGGAGAGACAGGAGATAATCAGCCCCAGCATTTT. Its protein product is CASGETGDNQPQHF.